The rows below give T cell receptor beta chains drawn from one sample of a study of cytomegalovirus exposure and HLA in healthy donors. Repertoires were generated with immunoSEQ multiplex PCR, while TCRdb's copy carries only in-frame clones and drops some. This listing includes over 100,000 clones. The sample consisted of PBMCs. These receptors were obtained from a middle-aged woman in good health and CMV-seropositive. Each CDR3 is given with its conserved first and last residue. A D gene is named only where the DNA matches it firmly.

TRBV6-1	TRBJ1-6	TRBD1	TGTGCCAGCAGTGAAGCGAGACCCGGGACAGGCATGGTAACCCTCCACTTT	CASSEARPGTGMVTLHF
TRBV18	TRBJ1-1	NA	TGTGCCAGCTCCCAGGGGCGGCACACTGAAGCTTTCTTT	CASSQGRHTEAFF
TRBV9	TRBJ2-2	TRBD2	TGTGCCAGCAGCGTAGTTGCCTTCCCCGGGACTAGCGACACCGGGGAGCTGTTTTTT	CASSVVAFPGTSDTGELFF
TRBV7-9	TRBJ2-7	TRBD1	TGTGCCAGCAGGCCTGGACAGGGGGCGTCTTACGAGCAGTACTTC	CASRPGQGASYEQYF
TRBV30	TRBJ2-1	TRBD2	TGTGCCTGGGGAGCGGGGGCCCCCTCCTACAATGAGCAGTTCTTC	CAWGAGAPSYNEQFF
TRBV13	TRBJ2-6	NA	TGTGCCAGCAGCCCTATGACAGCTTTCTCTGGGGCCAACGTCCTGACTTTC	CASSPMTAFSGANVLTF
TRBV7-2	TRBJ2-7	NA	TGTGCCAGCAGCCTAGAGCTTACGTCAGGGTACGAGCAGTACTTC	CASSLELTSGYEQYF
TRBV7-3	TRBJ2-5	TRBD2	TGTGCCAGCAGCTGCGCTAGCGGGAGGCGGGAGACCCAGTACTTC	CASSCASGRRETQYF
TRBV5-4	TRBJ2-7	NA	TGTGCCAGCAGCTTGGGCGGCGGGCCGCAGTACTTC	CASSLGGGPQYF
TRBV6-5	TRBJ1-4	NA	TGTGCCAGCAGTTACTCAGGAGGGACAACTAATGAAAAACTGTTTTTT	CASSYSGGTTNEKLFF
TRBV15	TRBJ1-1	NA	TGTGCCACCAGCAGCAGGACCACGGGGGCTGAAGCTTTCTTT	CATSSRTTGAEAFF
TRBV5-1	TRBJ2-6	TRBD1	TGCGCCAGCAGCTTGGTCTTCCAGGGGGCAGCCCCGTCCGTCCTGGCTTTC	CASSLVFQGAAPSVLAF
TRBV5-4	TRBJ2-5	NA	TGTGCCAGCAGCCTGGCCCCCAACTTAGGACAGAATTTGTACCAAGAGACCCAGTACTTC	CASSLAPNLGQNLYQETQYF
TRBV19	TRBJ2-2	NA	TGTGCCAGTAGTATCTCGGTCACCGGGGAGCTGTTTTTT	CASSISVTGELFF
TRBV5-1	TRBJ1-4	NA	TGCGCCAGCAGCTTGACACAGGGTCATGAAAAACTGTTTTTT	CASSLTQGHEKLFF
TRBV6-6	TRBJ1-1	NA	TGTGCCAGCAGTGGCCAAGGGAGGGCGAACACTGAAGCTTTCTTT	CASSGQGRANTEAFF
TRBV1	TRBJ2-5	NA	TGCACCAGCAGCCAAGATCTGGCGGACCAAGAGACCCAGTACTTC	CTSSQDLADQETQYF
TRBV20-1	TRBJ2-1	TRBD2	TGCAGTGCTAGGGGGGGAGGGGAGCAGTTCTTC	CSARGGGEQFF
TRBV5-4	TRBJ1-2	NA	TGTGCCAGCAGCTTAGACAGTCCGGGAGTCTATGGCTACACCTTC	CASSLDSPGVYGYTF
TRBV2	TRBJ2-7	NA	TGTGCCAGCAGTGAAGGCCCAGGGGTACAGCGCGAGCAGTACTTC	CASSEGPGVQREQYF
TRBV11-2	TRBJ2-1	NA	TGTGCCAGCAGCTTAGCTTCAGGGGGGTCTGAGCAGTTCTTC	CASSLASGGSEQFF
TRBV6-5	TRBJ2-3	NA	TGTGCCAGCAGGAATCGCGAGTATACGCAGTATTTT	CASRNREYTQYF
TRBV28	TRBJ1-6	TRBD1	TGTGCCAGCAGTTTGACAGGGACGAGAAATTCACCCCTCCACTTT	CASSLTGTRNSPLHF
TRBV29-1	TRBJ1-1	NA	TGCAGCGTTGAAGATCGAGTAAGGAACACTGAAGCTTTCTTT	CSVEDRVRNTEAFF
TRBV25-1	TRBJ2-7	NA	TGTGCCAGCAGTGAACAGGGTGGAGAACGCAGGAGCTCCTACGAGCAGTACTTC	CASSEQGGERRSSYEQYF
TRBV15	TRBJ2-6	TRBD1	TGTGCCACCAGCAGGGACAGGGAGGCCGGGGCCAACGTCCTGACTTTC	CATSRDREAGANVLTF
TRBV7-3	TRBJ2-1	TRBD2	TGTGCCAGCAGCTTAGGGGGACTAGCGGGGATCAATGAGCAGTTCTTC	CASSLGGLAGINEQFF
TRBV5-6	TRBJ2-7	TRBD2	TGTGCCAGCAGCTTGGTATTAGCGGGCTCCTACGAGCAGTACTTC	CASSLVLAGSYEQYF
TRBV5-1	TRBJ2-2	TRBD2	TGCGCCAGCAGCTTGGCCCTAGCGGGAGGTACCGGGGAGCTGTTTTTT	CASSLALAGGTGELFF
TRBV27	TRBJ2-7	TRBD1	TGTGCCAGCAGTCTCGGGACAGGGAAATACGAGCAGTACTTC	CASSLGTGKYEQYF
TRBV28	TRBJ1-2	NA	TGTGCCAGCAGTTTTCCGTCTCAGACAGCCGGGTATGGCTACACCTTC	CASSFPSQTAGYGYTF
TRBV6-1	TRBJ2-7	TRBD1	TGTGCCAGCAGTGAAGGTGGACAGGCCTACTACGAGCAGTACTTC	CASSEGGQAYYEQYF
TRBV19	TRBJ2-7	TRBD1	TGTGCCAGTAGTCCAGGGGACAGCAACTACGAGCAGTACTTC	CASSPGDSNYEQYF
TRBV27	TRBJ2-1	NA	TGTGCCAGCAGTCCACTAGCCCTCAGCTCCTACAATGAGCAGTTCTTC	CASSPLALSSYNEQFF
TRBV9	TRBJ2-7	NA	TGTGCCAGCAGCGTAGACGGGAGCTTCTACGAGCAGTACTTC	CASSVDGSFYEQYF
TRBV29-1	TRBJ2-3	TRBD2	TGCAGCGTTGGAGGACTAGCGGCAACAGATACGCAGTATTTT	CSVGGLAATDTQYF
TRBV30	TRBJ2-1	TRBD2	TGTGCCTGGAGTGTACAGGGGACTAGCGCCTTGAATGAGCAGTTCTTC	CAWSVQGTSALNEQFF
TRBV15	TRBJ2-1	TRBD2	TGTGCCACCAGCAGAGGAACTAGCGGACCCTACAATGAGCAGTTCTTC	CATSRGTSGPYNEQFF